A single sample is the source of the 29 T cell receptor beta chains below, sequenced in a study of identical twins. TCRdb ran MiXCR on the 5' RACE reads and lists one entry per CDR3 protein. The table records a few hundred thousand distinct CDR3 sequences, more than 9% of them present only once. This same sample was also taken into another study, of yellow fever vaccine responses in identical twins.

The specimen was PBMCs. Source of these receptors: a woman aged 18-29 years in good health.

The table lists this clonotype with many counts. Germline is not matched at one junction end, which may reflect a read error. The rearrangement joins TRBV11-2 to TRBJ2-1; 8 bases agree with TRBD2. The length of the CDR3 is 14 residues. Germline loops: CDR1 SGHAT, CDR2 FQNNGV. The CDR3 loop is CASSIDNSAGVGFF. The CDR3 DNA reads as TGTGCCAGCAGCATAGATAATTCAGCGGGAGTGGGATTCTTC.

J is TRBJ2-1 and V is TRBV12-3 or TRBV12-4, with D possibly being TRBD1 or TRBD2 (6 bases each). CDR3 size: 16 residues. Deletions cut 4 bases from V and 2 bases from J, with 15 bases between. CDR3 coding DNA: TGTGCCAGCAGTTCAGGGGCTAGCGTTCCCTACAATGAGCAGTTCTTC. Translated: CASSSGASVPYNEQFF.

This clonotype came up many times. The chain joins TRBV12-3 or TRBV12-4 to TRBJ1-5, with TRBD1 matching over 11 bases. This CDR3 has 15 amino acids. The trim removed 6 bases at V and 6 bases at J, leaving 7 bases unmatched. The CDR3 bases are TGTGCCAGCAGCGGGGGACAGGGGGAAACTCAGCCCCAGCATTTT. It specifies CASSGGQGETQPQHF.

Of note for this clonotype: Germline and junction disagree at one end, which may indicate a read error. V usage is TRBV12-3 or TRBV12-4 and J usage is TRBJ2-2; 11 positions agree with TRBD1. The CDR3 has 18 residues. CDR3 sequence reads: CTSSPQGTGGPNTGELFF. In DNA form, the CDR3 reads TGTACCAGCAGTCCTCAGGGGACAGGGGGACCAAACACCGGGGAGCTGTTTTTT.

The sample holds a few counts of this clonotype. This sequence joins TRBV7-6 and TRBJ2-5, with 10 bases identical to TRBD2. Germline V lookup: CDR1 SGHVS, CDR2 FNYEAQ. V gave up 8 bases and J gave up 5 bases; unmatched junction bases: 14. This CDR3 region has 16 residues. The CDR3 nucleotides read TGTGCCAGCGCGATGCAAGCGGGGGGGCGGCGGGAGACCCAGTACTTC. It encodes CASAMQAGGRRETQYF.

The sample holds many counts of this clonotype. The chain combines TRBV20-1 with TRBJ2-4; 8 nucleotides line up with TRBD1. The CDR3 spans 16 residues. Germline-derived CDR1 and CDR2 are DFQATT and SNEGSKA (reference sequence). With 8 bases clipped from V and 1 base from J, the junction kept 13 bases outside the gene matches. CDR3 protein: CSSIPTGEKAKNIQYF. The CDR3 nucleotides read TGCAGTTCCATCCCGACAGGGGAGAAGGCCAAAAACATTCAGTACTTC.

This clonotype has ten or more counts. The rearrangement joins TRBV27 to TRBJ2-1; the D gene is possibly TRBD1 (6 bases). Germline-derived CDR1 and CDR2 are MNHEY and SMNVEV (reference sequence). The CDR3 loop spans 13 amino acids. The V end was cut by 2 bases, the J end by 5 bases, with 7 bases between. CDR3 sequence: CASSLGQHNEQFF. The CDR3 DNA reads TGTGCCAGCAGTTTAGGACAGCACAATGAGCAGTTCTTC.

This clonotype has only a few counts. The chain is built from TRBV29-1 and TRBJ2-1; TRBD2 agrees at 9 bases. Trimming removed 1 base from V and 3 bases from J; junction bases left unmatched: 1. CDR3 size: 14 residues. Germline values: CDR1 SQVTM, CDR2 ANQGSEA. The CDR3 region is CSVEGLAVYNEQFF. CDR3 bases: TGCAGCGTTGAAGGACTAGCGGTCTACAATGAGCAGTTCTTC.

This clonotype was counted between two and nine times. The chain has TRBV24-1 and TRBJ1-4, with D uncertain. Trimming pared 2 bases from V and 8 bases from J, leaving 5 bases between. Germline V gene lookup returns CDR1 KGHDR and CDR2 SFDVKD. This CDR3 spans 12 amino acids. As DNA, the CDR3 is TGTGCCACCAGTGATTCAACGGAAAAACTGTTTTTT. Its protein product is CATSDSTEKLFF.

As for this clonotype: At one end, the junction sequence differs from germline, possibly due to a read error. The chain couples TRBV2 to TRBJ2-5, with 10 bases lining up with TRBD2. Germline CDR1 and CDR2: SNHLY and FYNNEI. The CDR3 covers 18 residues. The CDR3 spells CARSFQRGGFPLQETQYF. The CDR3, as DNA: TGTGCCCGCAGTTTCCAGCGGGGGGGATTCCCTTTACAAGAGACCCAGTACTTC.

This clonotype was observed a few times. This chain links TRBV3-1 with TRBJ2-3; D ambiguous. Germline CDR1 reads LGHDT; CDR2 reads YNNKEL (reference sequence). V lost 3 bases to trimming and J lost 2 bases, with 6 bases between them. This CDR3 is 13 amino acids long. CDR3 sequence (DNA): TGTGCCAGCAGCCACCCGGACACAGATACGCAGTATTTT. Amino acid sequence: CASSHPDTDTQYF.

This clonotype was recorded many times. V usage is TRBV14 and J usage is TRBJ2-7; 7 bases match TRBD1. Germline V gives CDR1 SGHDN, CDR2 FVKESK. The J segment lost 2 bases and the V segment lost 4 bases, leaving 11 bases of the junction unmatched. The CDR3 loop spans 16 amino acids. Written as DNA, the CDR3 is TGTGCCAGCAGCCGAACTGGACAGGCCTACACCTACGAGCAGTACTTC. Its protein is CASSRTGQAYTYEQYF.

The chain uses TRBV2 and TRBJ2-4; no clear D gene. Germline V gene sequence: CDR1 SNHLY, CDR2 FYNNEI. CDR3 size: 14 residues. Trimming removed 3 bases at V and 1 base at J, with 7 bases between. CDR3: CASSDALAKNIQYF. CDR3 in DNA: TGTGCCAGCAGTGACGCTTTGGCCAAAAACATTCAGTACTTC.

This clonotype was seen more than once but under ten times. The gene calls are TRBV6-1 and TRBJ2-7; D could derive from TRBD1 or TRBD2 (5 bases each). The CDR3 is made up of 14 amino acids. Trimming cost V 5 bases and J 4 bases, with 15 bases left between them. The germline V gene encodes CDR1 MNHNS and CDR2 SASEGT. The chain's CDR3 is CASSIGTPIYEQYF. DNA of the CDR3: TGTGCCAGCAGTATCGGGACGCCGATATACGAGCAGTACTTC.

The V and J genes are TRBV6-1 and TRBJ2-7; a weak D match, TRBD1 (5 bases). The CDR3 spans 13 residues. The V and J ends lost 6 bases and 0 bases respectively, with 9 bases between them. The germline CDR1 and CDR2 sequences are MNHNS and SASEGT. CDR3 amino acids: CASRFRGSYEQYF. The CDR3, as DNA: TGTGCCAGCAGATTTAGGGGCTCCTACGAGCAGTACTTC.

The CDR3 DNA follows: TGTGCCAGCAGCCGAGGAAACGCGGGGTCCCAAGGCATTCAGTACTTC. Translating gives CASSRGNAGSQGIQYF. V and J are TRBV6-2 or TRBV6-3 and TRBJ2-4; TRBD2 is a possible D gene (6 bases). The germline V gene has CDR1 MNHEY and CDR2 SVGEGT. The CDR3 spans 16 residues. With 6 bases removed from V and 9 bases from J, the gap between germline ends came to 24 bases.

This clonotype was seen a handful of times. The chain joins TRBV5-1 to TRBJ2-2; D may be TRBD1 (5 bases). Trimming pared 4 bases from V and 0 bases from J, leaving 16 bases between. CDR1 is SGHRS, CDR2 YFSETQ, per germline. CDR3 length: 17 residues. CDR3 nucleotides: TGCGCCAGCAGCCCCCGCCCCCAGGGATCGAACACCGGGGAGCTGTTTTTT. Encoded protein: CASSPRPQGSNTGELFF.

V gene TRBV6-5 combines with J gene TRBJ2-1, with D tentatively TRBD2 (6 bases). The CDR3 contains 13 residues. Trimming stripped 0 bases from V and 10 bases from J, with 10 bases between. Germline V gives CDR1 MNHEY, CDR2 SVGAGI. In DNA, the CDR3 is TGTGCCAGCAGTTACTCGCCCACTAGCGAGCAGTTCTTC. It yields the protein CASSYSPTSEQFF.

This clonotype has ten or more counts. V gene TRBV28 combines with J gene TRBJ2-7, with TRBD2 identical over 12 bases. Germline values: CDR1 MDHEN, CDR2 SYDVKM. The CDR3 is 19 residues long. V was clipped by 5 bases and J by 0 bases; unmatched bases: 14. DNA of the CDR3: TGTGCCAGCAGTCCCCCGCTAATGACTAGCGGGAGCCGCTCCTACGAGCAGTACTTC. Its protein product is CASSPPLMTSGSRSYEQYF.

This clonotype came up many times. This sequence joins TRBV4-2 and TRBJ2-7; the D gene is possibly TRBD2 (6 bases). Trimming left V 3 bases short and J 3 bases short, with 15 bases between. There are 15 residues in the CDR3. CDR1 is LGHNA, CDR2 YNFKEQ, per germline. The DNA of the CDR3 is TGTGCCAGCAGCCAGGTGCATGGGGGGAACTACGAGCAGTACTTC. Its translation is CASSQVHGGNYEQYF.

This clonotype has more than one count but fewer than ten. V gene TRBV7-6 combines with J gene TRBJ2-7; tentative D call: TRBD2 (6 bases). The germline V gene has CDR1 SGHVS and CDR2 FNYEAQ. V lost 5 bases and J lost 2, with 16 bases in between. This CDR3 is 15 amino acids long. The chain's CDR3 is CASSPPVAETYEQYF. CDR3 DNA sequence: TGTGCCAGCAGCCCTCCAGTAGCGGAAACCTACGAGCAGTACTTC.

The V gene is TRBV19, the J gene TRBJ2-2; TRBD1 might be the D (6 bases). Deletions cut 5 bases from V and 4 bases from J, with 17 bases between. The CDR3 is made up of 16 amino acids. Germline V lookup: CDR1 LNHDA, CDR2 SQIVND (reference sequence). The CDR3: CASSPLGAGVTGELFF. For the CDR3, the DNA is TGTGCCAGTAGTCCCCTGGGGGCCGGGGTCACCGGGGAGCTGTTTTTT.

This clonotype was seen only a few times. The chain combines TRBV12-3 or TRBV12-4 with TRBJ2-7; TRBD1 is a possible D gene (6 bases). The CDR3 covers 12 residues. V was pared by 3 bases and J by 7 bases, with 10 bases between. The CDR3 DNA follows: TGTGCCAGCAGTTTTGGGGGCTGGGAGCAGTACTTC. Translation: CASSFGGWEQYF.

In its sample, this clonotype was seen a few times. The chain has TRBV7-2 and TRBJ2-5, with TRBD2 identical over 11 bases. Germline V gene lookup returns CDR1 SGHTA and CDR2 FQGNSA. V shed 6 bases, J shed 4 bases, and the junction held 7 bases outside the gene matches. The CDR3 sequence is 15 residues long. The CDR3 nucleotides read TGTGCCAGCAGGCAACTAGCGGGGGTCCGAGAGACCCAGTACTTC. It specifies CASRQLAGVRETQYF.

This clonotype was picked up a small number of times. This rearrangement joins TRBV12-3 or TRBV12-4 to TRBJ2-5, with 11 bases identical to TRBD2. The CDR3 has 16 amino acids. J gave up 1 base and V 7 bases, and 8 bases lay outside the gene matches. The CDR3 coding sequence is TGTGCCAGCACCTTTAGCGGGAGGGCCCCCCAAGAGACCCAGTACTTC. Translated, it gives CASTFSGRAPQETQYF.

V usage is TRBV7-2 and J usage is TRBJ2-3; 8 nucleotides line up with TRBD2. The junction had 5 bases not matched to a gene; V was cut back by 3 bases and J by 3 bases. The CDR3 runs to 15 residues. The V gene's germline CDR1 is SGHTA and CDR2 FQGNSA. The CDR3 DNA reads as TGTGCCAGCAGCTTCCTTAGCGGGAAAACAGATACGCAGTATTTT. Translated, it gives CASSFLSGKTDTQYF.

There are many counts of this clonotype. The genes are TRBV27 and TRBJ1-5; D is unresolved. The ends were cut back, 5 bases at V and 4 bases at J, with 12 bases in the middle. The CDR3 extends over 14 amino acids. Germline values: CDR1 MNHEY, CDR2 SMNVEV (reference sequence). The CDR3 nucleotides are TGTGCCAGCAGTCGAACCTTGTCTAATCAGCCCCAGCATTTT. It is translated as CASSRTLSNQPQHF.

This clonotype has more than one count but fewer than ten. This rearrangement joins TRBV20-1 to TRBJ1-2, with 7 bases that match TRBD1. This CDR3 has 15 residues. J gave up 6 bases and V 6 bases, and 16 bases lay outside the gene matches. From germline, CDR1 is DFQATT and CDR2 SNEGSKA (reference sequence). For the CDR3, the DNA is TGCAGTGCGACCCGGACAGGATATCGGTCGGATGGCTACACCTTC. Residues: CSATRTGYRSDGYTF.

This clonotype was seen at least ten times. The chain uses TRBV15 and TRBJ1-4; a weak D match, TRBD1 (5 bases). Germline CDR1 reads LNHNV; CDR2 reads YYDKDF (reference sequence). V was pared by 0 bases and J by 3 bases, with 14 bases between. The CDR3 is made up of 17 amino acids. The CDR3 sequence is CATSRDYGGRANEKLFF. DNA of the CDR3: TGTGCCACCAGCAGAGATTATGGGGGTAGGGCTAATGAAAAACTGTTTTTT.